This T cell receptor (beta chain) was retrieved from a study of regulatory T cells in long-lasting Graves disease. Assembly of TCR beta libraries relied on iRepertoire HTBI primers together with Arm-PCR of CDR3 regions. From the multiplex PCR reads, TCRdb called clonotypes with MiXCR, one entry per CDR3 protein. Of about 330,000 distinct CDR3 sequences in the sample, about 17% were seen once. Described time point: newly diagnosed GD, antithyroid drugs for less than 3 months. From RNA extracted from PBMCs, the TCR library was made. This clonotype was seen many times. Antigen: not known. Study results and limitations: Graves' patients with persistent disease showed TCR diversity lower than patients newly diagnosed.

In addition, the sample was reused for a study of T cells in Graves' hyperthyroidism and ophthalmopathy.

The TCR originated in a woman younger than 35 with Graves disease. The material was peripheral blood mononuclear cells (PBMCs), obtained at new diagnosis, from a patient treated with antithyroid drugs.

The CDR3 is CASSPESGSGRGNGYTF. In DNA form, the CDR3 reads TGCGCCAGCAGCCCCGAGTCCGGGTCCGGCAGGGGGAATGGCTACACCTTC. The chain couples TRBV10-2 to TRBJ1-2, with 7 bases identical to TRBD1. J lost 6 bases, V lost 6 bases, and 19 bases had no gene match. CDR3 length: 17 amino acids. The germline gives CDR1 WSHSY, CDR2 SAAADI.